These T cell receptor beta chains were read from a single sample in a study of blood T cells in healthy people across ages. TCRdb reprocessed the 5' RACE reads with MiXCR, giving one entry per CDR3 protein. The sample includes approximately 1,000,000 distinct CDR3 sequences, 30% to 40% of them seen just once. Sequencing was carried out using blood. Receptors originate from a man between 18 and 35 years old in good health. The CDR3 runs from the conserved cysteine through the conserved F or W. A D gene is named only where the DNA matches it firmly. Where a row states a size, it is once, few, many or the class of an expanded clone; other rows omit it.

TRBV20-1	.	.	TRBJ1-6	TGCAGTGCTGGGACGGGTAATTCACCCCCCCACTTT	CSAGTGNSPPHF
TRBV9	.	once	TRBJ1-2	TGTGCCAGCAGCGCAGCGATGGGAAACTATGGCTACACCTTC	CASSAAMGNYGYTF
TRBV4-3	.	few	TRBJ1-2	TGCGCCAGCAGCCAAGACACCCTCAGTACCAGTGGCTACACCTTC	CASSQDTLSTSGYTF
TRBV28	.	many	TRBJ1-2	TGTGCCAGCAGTCAAGACAGGGGCTACACCTTC	CASSQDRGYTF
TRBV12-3/TRBV12-4	.	.	TRBJ2-7	TGTGCCAGCAGGAAATCGGACAGCGAAAGCTCCTACAATGAGCAGTACTTC	CASRKSDSESSYNEQYF
TRBV5-1	.	few	TRBJ1-1	TGCGCCAGCAGCTTTTCAGGGAGGGGGAACACTGAAGCTTTCTTT	CASSFSGRGNTEAFF
TRBV6-2/TRBV6-3	TRBD2	few	TRBJ2-1	TGTGCCAGCAGACCAATCGGGACTAGCGGGGGCAATGAGCAGTTCTTC	CASRPIGTSGGNEQFF
TRBV3-1	.	.	TRBJ1-5	TGTGCCAGCAGCCAAGATGCGGACAGTTATCAGCCCCAGCATTTT	CASSQDADSYQPQHF
TRBV29-1	.	many	TRBJ2-3	TGCAGCGTTCGGACACGGATGGCAGATACGCAGTATTTT	CSVRTRMADTQYF
TRBV10-3	TRBD1	many	TRBJ1-2	TGTGCCATCAGTGATGGACAGGGCGGCTACACCTTC	CAISDGQGGYTF
TRBV10-3	TRBD2	.	TRBJ2-7	TGTGCCATCAGTGGGGGACTAGCGCCCTCCTACGAGCGGTACTTC	CAISGGLAPSYERYF
TRBV3-1	.	.	TRBJ2-5	TGTGCCAGCAGCCAAGTAATGGGCGGACAAGAGACCCAGTACTTC	CASSQVMGGQETQYF
TRBV4-3	TRBD1	.	TRBJ2-4	TGCGCCAGCAGCCAAGAACAGGGGGGAAACATTCAGTACTTC	CASSQEQGGNIQYF
TRBV20-1	.	.	TRBJ2-3	TGCAGTGCTACTGCAACGCAAGATACGCAGTATTTT	CSATATQDTQYF
TRBV5-1	.	few	TRBJ1-6	TGCGCCAGTTCTCCCCGGGACCCATTTTCACCCCTCCACTTT	CASSPRDPFSPLHF
TRBV6-6	TRBD1	.	TRBJ1-2	TGTGCCAGCAGTTACGGGACAGGCCGGTTTCGGGACTACACCTTC	CASSYGTGRFRDYTF
TRBV7-2	.	.	TRBJ1-5	TGTGCCAGCAGCTTAACGGCAGGGGCGTCCAATCAGCCCCAGCATTTT	CASSLTAGASNQPQHF
TRBV28	.	.	TRBJ1-1	TGTGCCAGCAGTATCATCTACACTGAAGCTTTCTTT	CASSIIYTEAFF
TRBV20-1	.	few	TRBJ1-6	TGCAGTGCACCGGACGGGACCTATAATTCACCCCTCCACTTT	CSAPDGTYNSPLHF
TRBV4-2	.	few	TRBJ2-5	TGTGCCAGCAGCCTTCTCCCCCTACGAACGATCCAAGAGACCCAGTACTTC	CASSLLPLRTIQETQYF
TRBV10-3	.	.	TRBJ1-5	TGTGCCATCAGTGAGTCCCCAGGAAAATATAGCAATCAGCCCCAGCATTTT	CAISESPGKYSNQPQHF
TRBV6-5	.	few	TRBJ1-1	TGTGCCAGCAGCTTTACGGGGGGATTTGAAGCTTTCTTT	CASSFTGGFEAFF
TRBV12-3/TRBV12-4	.	many	TRBJ2-1	TGTGCCAGCAGTTTCAGGGGTTCGTACAATGAGCAGTTCTTC	CASSFRGSYNEQFF
TRBV12-3/TRBV12-4	.	.	TRBJ1-2	TGTGCCAGCAGCCGCCGGGACCCCCGCGGCTACACCTTC	CASSRRDPRGYTF
TRBV6-5	TRBD2	.	TRBJ2-3	TGTGCCAGCAGTTACCTTAGCGGGGGCACAGATACGCAGTATTTT	CASSYLSGGTDTQYF
TRBV5-1	.	.	TRBJ2-1	TGCGCCAGCAGCCCGCAGAACCTAGGGGACGAGCAGTTCTTC	CASSPQNLGDEQFF
TRBV20-1	TRBD1	.	TRBJ1-5	TGCAGTGCTCGGGACAGAGGGGCGAGGAGCAATCAGCCCCAGCATTTT	CSARDRGARSNQPQHF
TRBV7-2	.	.	TRBJ2-3	TGTGCCAGCAGCAGCCGGGACTCTAGCCCAGATACGCAGTATTTT	CASSSRDSSPDTQYF
TRBV6-6	.	.	TRBJ2-1	TGTGCCAGCAGTTACCACACGGGTGTAGGTGAGCAGTTCTTC	CASSYHTGVGEQFF
TRBV16	.	.	TRBJ1-1	TGTGCCAGCAGCCAAGTCCAACGCCCGAACACTGAAGCTTTCTTT	CASSQVQRPNTEAFF
TRBV27	.	.	TRBJ1-6	TGTGCCAGCAGTTGGTCCCCGGAGAGGGGGAAATATAATTCACCCCTCCACTTT	CASSWSPERGKYNSPLHF
TRBV5-1	.	many	TRBJ2-5	TGCGCCAGCAGCTTGACCCTGCAAGAGACCCAGTACTTC	CASSLTLQETQYF
TRBV7-2	TRBD1	few	TRBJ1-2	TGTGCCAGCAGCTTAGACAGGGGGCGCCTCTATGGCTACACCTTC	CASSLDRGRLYGYTF
TRBV4-3	TRBD2	.	TRBJ2-5	TGCGCCAGCAGCCAGGGTTATCGAGGGACTAGCGCAGAGACCCAGTACTTC	CASSQGYRGTSAETQYF
TRBV5-1	.	.	TRBJ2-3	TGCGCCAGCAGCCACCGACTACAGGGAGATACGCAGTATTTT	CASSHRLQGDTQYF
TRBV7-3	.	.	TRBJ2-3	TGTGCCAGCAGCTTAACGTTTGAGGGAGATATGCAGTATTTT	CASSLTFEGDMQYF
TRBV6-2/TRBV6-3	.	few	TRBJ2-7	TGTGCCAGCAGTCGAAATAATGAGCAGTACTTC	CASSRNNEQYF
TRBV7-2	.	.	TRBJ1-1	TGTGCCAGCAGTCATACACAGGTCCTTGACACTGAAGCTTTCTTT	CASSHTQVLDTEAFF
TRBV2	.	few	TRBJ1-1	TGTGCCAGCAGCGATGGCTACGGGGGGACTGAAGCTTTCTTT	CASSDGYGGTEAFF
TRBV2	.	few	TRBJ2-7	TGTGCCAGCAGAACGCAGGGATGGGAGCAGTACTTC	CASRTQGWEQYF
TRBV27	.	few	TRBJ1-1	TGTGCCAGCAGTTCCCTGGGGATGAACACTGAAGCTTTCTTT	CASSSLGMNTEAFF
TRBV4-3	.	.	TRBJ2-2	TGCGCCAGCAGCCTTGCGAGGGGGTCCGGGGAGCTGTTTTTT	CASSLARGSGELFF
TRBV7-9	.	.	TRBJ1-5	TGTGCCAGCAGTCTAGGTGACTATCAGCCCCAGCATTTT	CASSLGDYQPQHF
TRBV20-1	.	.	TRBJ2-3	TGCAGTGCTAGAGATCAGGCCAGCTCGTCAACAGATACGCAGTATTTT	CSARDQASSSTDTQYF
TRBV20-1	.	once	TRBJ2-7	TGCGGTGCTAGTGCCCTCAACAGGGATTTCTCCTACGAGCAGTACTTC	CGASALNRDFSYEQYF
TRBV25-1	TRBD1	once	TRBJ1-1	TGTGCCAGTTCAATATTATCGGGACAGGGGGAAAAGGATGAAGCTTTCTTT	CASSILSGQGEKDEAFF
TRBV6-2/TRBV6-3	TRBD1	few	TRBJ2-1	TGTGCCAGCAGTTCAAGACAGGGGGTCTACAATGAGCAGTTCTTC	CASSSRQGVYNEQFF
TRBV24-1	.	.	TRBJ2-3	TGTGCCACCAGTGATGGGGGGGCTTGGGAGACCCAGTATTTT	CATSDGGAWETQYF